This T cell receptor beta chain was recovered during a study of diagnostic markers for celiac disease (TCRdb year 2020). Sequencing used an Illumina MiSeq. TCRdb reprocessed the sequencing reads and holds a single record per CDR3 protein sequence, with no DNA. This sample's clone table shows a few thousand distinct CDR3 sequences. The ten largest clonotypes hold about 9.8% of the sample. Details on this clonotype: Its antigen has not been determined.

Its CDR3 holds 14 amino acids, cysteine through phenylalanine. No DNA sequence is on record. From the germline V gene, CDR1 is KGHSH and CDR2 is LQKENI. Recombination connected TRBV18 to TRBJ2-7; TCRdb picks TRBD1, but there is no DNA to check that call. The TCR sequence derives from a human donor. This table probably holds off-target reads from a library built for another chain. The source material was either unsorted cells or a sorted T cell fraction (not recorded which). The CDR3 reads as follows: CASSPDSSLYEQYF. The CDR3 plus the reference TRBV18 and TRBJ2-7 genes for the other parts give the full variable domain: NAGVMQNPRHLVRRRGQEARLRCSPMKGHSHVYWYRQLPEEGLKFMVYLQKENIIDESGMPKERFSAEFPKEGPSILRIQQVVRGDSAAYFCASSPDSSLYEQYFGPGTRLTVT.